This T cell receptor beta chain was found in a study of blood T cell repertoires in COVID-19. Study in general: T cells, B-cell-depleted T cells, or PBMCs provided the cDNA or gDNA that served as material.

Per the original data handling: Estimated nucleated cell counts came from reference gene primer amplification. The data were produced by immunoSEQ multiplex PCR, yet TCRdb's version contains in-frame clones alone and is incomplete. Clone size and V and J calls were adopted from that table, with D and trimming inferred from the DNA. Here the sample spans a few hundred thousand clones, roughly 85% being singletons. V lost 5 bases and J lost 3, with 11 bases in between. CDR1 and CDR2 (germline): SGHAT, FQNNGV. This CDR3 is built from 13 residues. The chain links TRBV11-2 to TRBJ2-7; perhaps TRBD2 as D (5 bases). This sequence was found in a woman between 35 and 50 years old who had recovered from COVID-19. The material sequenced was PBMCs or T cells enriched from blood (not recorded which). In nucleotides, the CDR3 is TGTGCCAGCAGCGGTGCGAGGGTCTACGAGCAGTACTTC. Its protein is CASSGARVYEQYF.